What follows are 21 T cell receptor beta chains derived from one specimen sequenced in a study of cytomegalovirus exposure and HLA in healthy donors. A multiplex PCR was run with 60 Vbeta primers and 13 Jbeta primers. This table comes from immunoSEQ multiplex PCR, and its TCRdb copy is limited to in-frame clones, with some not included. The data show around 190,000 clones, under 85% seen once. Sample: PBMCs. The receptors were sampled from a young woman in good health and CMV-seronegative.

The chain links TRBV7-9 to TRBJ1-3; 10 bases are a match to TRBD1. Germline V gene lookup returns CDR1 SEHNR and CDR2 FQNEAQ (reference sequence). V lost 4 bases and J lost 9; bases outside the gene matches: 6. CDR3 size: 14 residues. CDR3 loop: CASSSGTGEVTIYF. CDR3 coding DNA: TGTGCCAGCAGCTCGGGGACAGGGGAAGTCACCATATATTTT.

The gene calls are TRBV10-2 and TRBJ1-1; tentatively, D is TRBD1 (5 bases). Trimming removed 8 bases from V and 3 bases from J, with 13 bases in between. The CDR3 consists of 13 residues. Looked up from germline, CDR1 is WSHSY and CDR2 is SAAADI. The CDR3, as DNA: TGCGCCAGCGGGAGTGGGGACTACACTGAAGCTTTCTTT. Its protein product is CASGSGDYTEAFF.

J is TRBJ2-7 and V is TRBV6-1; 7 nucleotides agree with TRBD1. The germline CDR1 and CDR2 sequences are MNHNS and SASEGT. There are 14 residues in the CDR3. V lost 5 bases and J lost 1; bases outside the gene matches: 5. DNA of the CDR3: TGTGCCAGCAGTCTCCGGACAGGATCCTACGAGCAGTACTTC. It translates to CASSLRTGSYEQYF.

This sequence joins TRBV27 and TRBJ2-6; TRBD1 aligns across 8 bases. The V and J ends lost 8 bases and 3 bases, in that order; junction bases with no gene match: 6. There are 15 residues in the CDR3. Germline V CDR1 and CDR2: MNHEY, SMNVEV (reference sequence). CDR3 sequence reads: CASGTGTFGANVLTF. The CDR3 nucleotides read TGTGCCAGCGGGACAGGTACTTTTGGGGCCAACGTCCTGACTTTC.

V is TRBV7-2 and J is TRBJ2-5; maybe TRBD2 (5 bases). The germline CDR1 and CDR2 sequences are SGHTA and FQGNSA. The CDR3 has 13 residues. The germline V and J ends were trimmed by 9 bases and 1 base, with 12 bases remaining between them. The CDR3 nucleotides read TGTGCCAGTTCAAAACGGGGCCAAGAGACCCAGTACTTC. Translated: CASSKRGQETQYF.

V gene TRBV19 combines with J gene TRBJ2-7, with D possibly matching TRBD1 (5 bases). The CDR3 extends over 14 amino acids. The germline CDR1 and CDR2 sequences are LNHDA and SQIVND (reference sequence). V dropped 3 bases and J dropped 3 bases, with 12 bases sitting between them. CDR3 region: CASSIIYDSYEQYF. CDR3 in DNA: TGTGCCAGTAGTATCATCTACGACAGCTACGAGCAGTACTTC.

V and J are TRBV4-1 and TRBJ2-4, with D possibly being TRBD1 (6 bases). V was pared by 5 bases and J by 2 bases, with 34 bases between. The germline V gene encodes CDR1 MGHRA and CDR2 YSYEKL. The CDR3 consists of 22 residues. The CDR3 spells CASSGKGVREGGIVLSKNIQYF. The CDR3 DNA reads TGCGCCAGCAGCGGGAAGGGGGTACGGGAAGGGGGTATAGTTCTCTCCAAAAACATTCAGTACTTC.

The chain employs TRBV11-3 and TRBJ1-1; no clear D. Trimming removed 3 bases at V and 5 bases at J, with 10 bases between. This CDR3 comprises 13 residues. CDR1 is SGHNT and CDR2 is YENEEA in the germline V gene. CDR3 nucleotides: TGTGCCAGCAGCTTCTCCCTTGTGACTGAAGCTTTCTTT. It yields the protein CASSFSLVTEAFF.

The rearrangement joins TRBV7-9 to TRBJ1-2; 7 bases map to TRBD1. The CDR3 spans 12 residues. CDR1 SEHNR and CDR2 FQNEAQ come from the germline V gene (reference sequence). The V gene end was trimmed by 6 bases and the J gene end by 6 bases; junction bases not matched to a gene: 4. The DNA for the CDR3 is TGTGCCAGCAGGCGCACAGGGGATGGCTACACCTTC. The encoded protein is CASRRTGDGYTF.

A word on this clone: Germline and junction disagree at one end, which may indicate a read error. This sequence joins TRBV7-9 and TRBJ1-1; D is unresolved. Germline V lookup: CDR1 SEHNR, CDR2 FQNEAQ (reference sequence). The CDR3 runs to 13 residues. CDR3 nucleotides: TGTTCCAGCAGCTTAGGGTCCACGGAGGGAGCTTTCTTT. Translated, it gives CSSSLGSTEGAFF.

For this clone: The junction departs from germline at one end; a sequencing error may be responsible. This chain uses TRBV7-9 with TRBJ1-1; 9 bases are a match to TRBD1. Germline V gives CDR1 SEHNR, CDR2 FQNEAQ (reference sequence). The CDR3 runs to 15 residues. CDR3 amino acids: CASSLASTGGTEAFF. CDR3 sequence (DNA): TGTGCCAGCAGCTTAGCCTCAACAGGGGGCACTGAGGCTTTCTTT. Variable domain in full (rest from reference TRBV7-9 and TRBJ1-1): DTGVSQNPRHKITKRGQNVTFRCDPISEHNRLYWYRQTLGQGPEFLTYFQNEAQLEKSRLLSDRFSAERPKGSFSTLEIQRTEQGDSAMYLCASSLASTGGTEAFFGQGTRLTVV.

The chain recombines TRBV5-4 with TRBJ2-7; 11 nucleotides agree with TRBD1. With V trimmed by 4 bases and J by 5 bases, 2 bases remained unmatched. Germline CDR1 SGHNT, CDR2 YYREEE (reference sequence). The CDR3 is made up of 13 amino acids. Here the CDR3 reads CASSQGQGDEQYF. DNA for the CDR3: TGTGCCAGCAGCCAGGGACAGGGGGACGAGCAGTACTTC.

The chain employs TRBV5-6 and TRBJ2-7, with D uncertain. The CDR3 runs 14 residues. Trimming removed 2 bases at V and 0 bases at J, with 9 bases between. The germline gives CDR1 SGHDT, CDR2 YYEEEE. CDR3 bases: TGTGCCAGCAGCTTCTCGTTGAGCTCCTACGAGCAGTACTTC. Translated, it gives CASSFSLSSYEQYF.

This clone has only one observation. J is TRBJ2-5 and V is TRBV4-3; 8 nucleotides align to TRBD1. Germline V gene sequence: CDR1 LGHNA, CDR2 YSLEER. CDR3 length: 15 amino acids. J lost 2 bases, V lost 4 bases, and 6 bases had no gene match. The CDR3 region is CASSPQGAGQETQYF. The CDR3 DNA follows: TGCGCCAGCAGCCCCCAGGGGGCGGGGCAAGAGACCCAGTACTTC.

Concerning this clone: At one end the junction does not follow the germline gene, possibly because of a read error. The V call is TRBV6-5, the J call TRBJ2-3, with a possible D match to TRBD2 (6 bases). The CDR3 is 14 amino acids. CDR1 is MNHEY and CDR2 is SVGAGI in the germline V gene. The CDR3 here is CASREARKPDTQYF. In nucleotides, the CDR3 is TGTGCAAGCAGGGAGGCTAGGAAACCAGATACGCAGTATTTT.

The V and J genes are TRBV30 and TRBJ2-5; 14 bases are a match to TRBD2. Germline CDR1 is GTSNPN and CDR2 is SVGIG (reference sequence). The CDR3 runs 17 residues. The V and J ends lost 1 base and 4 bases, in that order; junction bases with no gene match: 8. The DNA for the CDR3 is TGTGCCTGGAGTGGACTAGCGGGAGGGACTGTAGCAGAGACCCAGTACTTC. This sequence encodes CAWSGLAGGTVAETQYF.

The chain combines TRBV10-1 with TRBJ2-2; a possible D gene is TRBD1 (5 bases). The CDR3 is made up of 13 amino acids. Between the trimmed V and J ends, which lost 8 bases and 3 bases, there was a span of 10 bases. Per the germline V gene, CDR1 is WNHNN and CDR2 is SYGVQD (reference sequence). The chain's CDR3 is CASGSTDTGELFF. In DNA form, the CDR3 reads TGCGCCAGCGGATCGACAGACACCGGGGAGCTGTTTTTT.

The V gene is TRBV9, the J gene TRBJ1-6; D gene ambiguous. The CDR3 length is 14 residues. V was clipped by 2 bases and J by 5 bases, with 8 bases between them. Germline V lookup: CDR1 SGDLS, CDR2 YYNGEE. In DNA form, the CDR3 reads TGTGCCAGCAGCGTCAACCAGAATAATTCACCCCTCCACTTT. Encoded protein: CASSVNQNNSPLHF. The complete variable domain, with remaining parts taken from reference TRBV9 and TRBJ1-6, reads DSGVTQTPKHLITATGQRVTLRCSPRSGDLSVYWYQQSLDQGLQFLIQYYNGEERAKGNILERFSAQQFPDLHSELNLSSLELGDSALYFCASSVNQNNSPLHFGNGTRLTVT.

V and J are TRBV7-2 and TRBJ1-1; TRBD1 agrees at 8 bases. The germline CDR1 and CDR2 sequences are SGHTA and FQGNSA. The CDR3 sequence is 14 residues long. V lost 7 bases to trimming and J lost 6 bases; unmatched junction nucleotides: 10. CDR3 amino acids: CASTGQGDLAEAFF. CDR3 DNA: TGTGCCAGCACCGGACAGGGAGATTTAGCTGAAGCTTTCTTT.

The CDR3, as DNA: TGTGCCAGCAGCTTTAATACAGGCAATCAGCCCCAGCATTTT. Translation gives CASSFNTGNQPQHF. This rearrangement joins TRBV5-6 to TRBJ1-5, with D unresolved. The CDR3 length is 14 residues. Germline V lookup: CDR1 SGHDT, CDR2 YYEEEE. V was pared by 2 bases and J by 2 bases, with 8 bases between.

This clone was seen a few times. V is TRBV5-3 and J is TRBJ2-3, with TRBD2 matching 8 bases. TRBV5-3 belongs to the ORF category, with a function that is uncertain. V gave up 1 base and J gave up 2 bases; unmatched junction bases: 9. The CDR3 totals 17 residues. For the CDR3, the DNA is TGTGCCAGAAGCTTGTCAGGGGCGGGGGGACACACAGATACGCAGTATTTT. As protein: CARSLSGAGGHTDTQYF.